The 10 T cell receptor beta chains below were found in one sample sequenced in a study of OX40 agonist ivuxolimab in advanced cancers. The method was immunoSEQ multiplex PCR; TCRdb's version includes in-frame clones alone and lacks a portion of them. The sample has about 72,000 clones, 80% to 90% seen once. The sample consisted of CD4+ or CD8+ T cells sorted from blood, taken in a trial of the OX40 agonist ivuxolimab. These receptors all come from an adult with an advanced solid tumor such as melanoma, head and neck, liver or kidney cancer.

The CDR3 nucleotides are TGTGCCAGCAGCCGTGTGGGGATTAGCACAGATACGCAGTATTTT. As protein: CASSRVGISTDTQYF. The chain joins TRBV7-6 to TRBJ2-3, with unresolved D. V lost 5 bases and J lost 0, with 12 bases in between. CDR1 is SGHVS and CDR2 is FNYEAQ in the germline V gene. CDR3 length: 15 amino acids.

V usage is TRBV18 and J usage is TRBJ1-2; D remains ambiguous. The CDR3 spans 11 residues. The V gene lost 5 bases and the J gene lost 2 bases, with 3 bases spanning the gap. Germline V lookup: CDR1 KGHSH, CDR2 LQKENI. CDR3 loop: CASSLNYGYTF. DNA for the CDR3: TGTGCCAGCTCATTAAACTATGGCTACACCTTC.

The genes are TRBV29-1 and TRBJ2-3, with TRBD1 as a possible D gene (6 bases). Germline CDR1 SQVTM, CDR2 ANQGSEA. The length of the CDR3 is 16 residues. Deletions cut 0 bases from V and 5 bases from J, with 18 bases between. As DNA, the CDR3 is TGCAGCGTTGAAGATAGGTCAGGGGCCCTCGGAGATACGCAGTATTTT. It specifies CSVEDRSGALGDTQYF.

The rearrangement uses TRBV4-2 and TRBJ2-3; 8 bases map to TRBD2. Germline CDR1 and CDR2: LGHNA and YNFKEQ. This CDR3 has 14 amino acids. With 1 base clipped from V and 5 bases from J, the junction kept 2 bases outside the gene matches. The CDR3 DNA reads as TGTGCCAGCAGCCAAGGTAGCGGGAAAGATACGCAGTATTTT. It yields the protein CASSQGSGKDTQYF.

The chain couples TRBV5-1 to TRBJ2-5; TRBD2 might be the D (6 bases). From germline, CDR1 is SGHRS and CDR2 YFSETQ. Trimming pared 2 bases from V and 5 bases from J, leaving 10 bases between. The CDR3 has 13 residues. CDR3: CASSFSGDETQYF. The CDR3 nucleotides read TGCGCCAGCAGCTTTTCGGGGGACGAGACCCAGTACTTC. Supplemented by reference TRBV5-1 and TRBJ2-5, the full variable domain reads KAGVTQTPRYLIKTRGQQVTLSCSPISGHRSVSWYQQTPGQGLQFLFEYFSETQRNKGNFPGRFSGRQFSNSRSEMNVSTLELGDSALYLCASSFSGDETQYFGPGTRLLVL.

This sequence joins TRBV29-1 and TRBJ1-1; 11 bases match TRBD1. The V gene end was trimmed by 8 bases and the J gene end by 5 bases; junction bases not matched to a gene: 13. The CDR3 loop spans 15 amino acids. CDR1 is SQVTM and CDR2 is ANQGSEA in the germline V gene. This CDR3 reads CSITGTGGFQTEAFF. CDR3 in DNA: TGCAGCATAACTGGGACAGGGGGTTTCCAAACTGAAGCTTTCTTT.

In DNA form, the CDR3 reads TGTGCCAGCAGCTTAGCTGGGCTAGCCAGCTCCTACAATGAGCAGTTCTTC. It codes for CASSLAGLASSYNEQFF. The chain carries TRBV7-7 and TRBJ2-1; maybe TRBD2 (5 bases). The germline V gene encodes CDR1 SSHAT and CDR2 FNYEAQ (reference sequence). CDR3 size: 17 residues. V was cut by 0 bases and J by 0 bases, with 12 bases left in between.

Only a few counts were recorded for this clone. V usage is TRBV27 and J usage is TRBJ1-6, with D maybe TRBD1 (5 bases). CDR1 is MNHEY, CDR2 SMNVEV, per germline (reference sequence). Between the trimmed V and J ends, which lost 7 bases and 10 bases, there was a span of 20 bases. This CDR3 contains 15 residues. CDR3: CASNSIGGAGSPLHF. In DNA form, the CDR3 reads TGTGCCAGCAATTCTATAGGCGGGGCAGGATCACCCCTCCACTTT.

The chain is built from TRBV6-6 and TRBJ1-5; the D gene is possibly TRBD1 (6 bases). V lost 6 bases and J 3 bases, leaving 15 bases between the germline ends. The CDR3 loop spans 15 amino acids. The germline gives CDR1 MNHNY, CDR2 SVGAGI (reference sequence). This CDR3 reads CASSQPGDNNQPQHF. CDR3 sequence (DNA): TGTGCCAGCAGCCAACCGGGGGACAACAATCAGCCCCAGCATTTT.

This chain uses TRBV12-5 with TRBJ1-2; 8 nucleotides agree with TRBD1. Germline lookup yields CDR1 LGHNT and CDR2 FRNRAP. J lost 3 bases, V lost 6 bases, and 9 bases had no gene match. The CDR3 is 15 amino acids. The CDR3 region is CASGPGRGPHYGYTF. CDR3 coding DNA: TGTGCTAGTGGCCCCGGCAGGGGGCCCCACTATGGCTACACCTTC.